This TCR beta chain was observed in a study of CD8+CD57+ T cells in acquired aplastic anemia. Study summary: Yields of DNA that came from sorted CD4+ and CD8+ cells averaged roughly 3.2 ug. Reads per healthy sample averaged around 10 million (CD4+) and some 11 million (CD8+).

General observations from the study: The CD8+ Simpson's diversity of patients and controls was not significantly different. Around 29 CD8+ CDR3 sequences were shared between patients and controls.

Researchers used genomic DNA as the template to profile TCR beta VDJ and CDR3. Using its own MiXCR run on the reads, TCRdb lists one record per CDR3 protein. In the table there are about 190,000 distinct CDR3 sequences, about half of which are singletons. The CDR3 spans 14 residues. Unmatched junction bases numbered 8, after V lost 6 bases and J lost 4 bases. In germline, CDR1 is SQVTM, CDR2 ANQGSEA. A word on this clonotype: Its cognate antigen is unknown.

The chain employs TRBV29-1 and TRBJ1-4; 7 bases line up with TRBD1. Sequencing was carried out using sorted CD4+, CD8+, or CD8+CD57+ T cells (not recorded which) from PBMCs. The origin of this receptor is a human donor in good health, serving as a control. The CDR3 DNA reads TGCAGCGTCGAATACAGGGGATTTAATGAAAAACTGTTTTTT. The encoded protein is CSVEYRGFNEKLFF.